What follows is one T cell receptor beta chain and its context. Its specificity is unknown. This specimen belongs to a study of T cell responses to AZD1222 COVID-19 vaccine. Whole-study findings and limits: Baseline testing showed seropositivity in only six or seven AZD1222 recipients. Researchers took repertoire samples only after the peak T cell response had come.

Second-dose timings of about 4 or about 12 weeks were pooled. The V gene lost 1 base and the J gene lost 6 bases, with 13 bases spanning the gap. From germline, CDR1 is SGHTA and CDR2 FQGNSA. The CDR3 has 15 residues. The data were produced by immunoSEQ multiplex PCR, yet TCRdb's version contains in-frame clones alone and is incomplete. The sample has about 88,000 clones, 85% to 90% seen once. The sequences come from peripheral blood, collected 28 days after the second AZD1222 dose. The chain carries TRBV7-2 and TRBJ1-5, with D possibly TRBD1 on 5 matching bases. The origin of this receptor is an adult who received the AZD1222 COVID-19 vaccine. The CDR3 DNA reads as TGTGCCAGCAGCTTAGGCGGGGCCGCTTCTCAGCCCCAGCATTTT. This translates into CASSLGGAASQPQHF.